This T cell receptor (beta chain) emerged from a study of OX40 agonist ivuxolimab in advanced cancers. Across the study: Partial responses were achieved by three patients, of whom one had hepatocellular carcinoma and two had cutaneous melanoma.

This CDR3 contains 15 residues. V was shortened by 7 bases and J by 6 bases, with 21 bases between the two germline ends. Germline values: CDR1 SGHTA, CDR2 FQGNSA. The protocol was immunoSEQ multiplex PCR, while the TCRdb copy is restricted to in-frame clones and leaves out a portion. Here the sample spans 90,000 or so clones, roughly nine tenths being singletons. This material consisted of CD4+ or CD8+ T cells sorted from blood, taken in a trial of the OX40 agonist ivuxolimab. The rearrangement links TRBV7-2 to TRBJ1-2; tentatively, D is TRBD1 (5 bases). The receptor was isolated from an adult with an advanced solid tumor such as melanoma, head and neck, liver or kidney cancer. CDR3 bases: TGTGCCAGCACCAGGCTGTACATGGGGACTCATGGCTACACCTTC. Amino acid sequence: CASTRLYMGTHGYTF.